Listed below are T cell receptor beta chains from one sample, sequenced in a study of cytomegalovirus exposure and HLA in healthy donors. The table came from immunoSEQ multiplex PCR; TCRdb's copy has only in-frame clones and leaves some out. The sample yields 49,000 or so clones, 81% seen once. Sequencing was carried out using PBMCs. All receptors come from a boy aged 5-17 years in good health and CMV-seropositive. Each CDR3 is given without its conserved first and last residue. Fields, in order: V gene, CDR3 length, CDR3 protein.

TRBV9	13	ASSVDPTRGGELF
TRBV6-5	13	ASRTGQGGYSPLH
TRBV5-5	16	ASSLRGGQRYGTDTQY
TRBV7-8	13	ASSLGTGPSYEQY
TRBV9	12	ASSVSGSGNTIY
TRBV6-5	11	ASSYSRNTEAF
TRBV6-5	10	ASSARGYEQY
TRBV5-6	13	ASSLLVGDTGELF
TRBV13	14	ASSPGGDRAGKTQY
TRBV5-1	12	ASSPGSNTGELF
TRBV5-6	11	ASSLGPGAVRA
TRBV9	12	ASSAQGRGNEQF
TRBV12-5	14	ASGLVLPPGNQPQH
TRBV11-2	13	ASSSRRTDYNEQF
TRBV6-5	12	ASSPRTGGQPQH
TRBV29-1	10	SVVEGGETQY
TRBV6-1	11	ASIQGGIYEQY
TRBV5-1	18	ASSRTLAGGISAPYNEQF
TRBV5-1	11	ASSLEEAGEQF
TRBV10-3	13	AISPTTPNTGELF
TRBV5-1	8	ASSQGEQY
TRBV5-1	12	ASSRTGGSNEQF
TRBV18	12	ASSPSQGADEQY
TRBV14	11	ASSLRTGDTQY
TRBV5-5	14	ASSLLTNSETGELF
TRBV4-1	10	ASSEGENEQF
TRBV14	14	ASSQDSGGRNEKLF
TRBV25-1	12	ASTPGGPYNEQF
TRBV14	11	ASSQKGFYEQY
TRBV6-1	10	ASRGQGHGYT
TRBV19	11	ASSQGQLTSQY
TRBV14	11	ASSQDRVRGYT
TRBV19	14	ASSLLTAPGSDTQY
TRBV18	10	ASSLWNTEAF
TRBV19	14	ASSIGGLSLTYEQY